This T cell receptor beta chain was sequenced during a study of beta chain features in type 1 diabetes. Expressed TCRB transcripts were sequenced because the isolated RNA had all been reverse transcribed beforehand. TCRdb's table, derived via immunoSEQ multiplex PCR, lists solely in-frame clones and lacks some. This repertoire shows 680,000 or so clones, about a sixth found once; its top ten account for about 0.093%. This clone showed up just a few times. This CDR3 comprises 13 residues. Germline CDR1 reads MGHDK; CDR2 reads SYGVNS. V was cut by 4 bases and J by 2 bases, with 6 bases left in between. The receptor was derived from a young man in good health. The specimen sequenced was naive CD4+ T cells from blood. This rearrangement joins TRBV25-1 to TRBJ1-5; D uncertain. The CDR3 DNA sequence: TGTGCCAGCAGTGGCCCAGGCAATCAGCCCCAGCATTTT. This sequence encodes CASSGPGNQPQHF. Looking up the rest from reference TRBV25-1 and TRBJ1-5 gives the full variable domain: EADIYQTPRYLVIGTGKKITLECSQTMGHDKMYWYQQDPGMELHLIHYSYGVNSTEKGDLSSESTVSRIRTEHFPLTLESARPSHTSQYLCASSGPGNQPQHFGDGTRLSIL.